The 19 T cell receptor beta chains presented below share a single source sample, sequenced in a study of blood T cell repertoires in COVID-19 (dated by TCRdb to the early 2020s). Library preparation used the immunoSEQ multiplex PCR assay. TCRdb provides this immuneACCESS table in a form limited to in-frame rearrangements. Some clones are lacking; in checked studies, under half of them reflect an unresolved V gene, and why the rest are absent is not known. Present in this sample are around 220,000 clones, roughly 87% of which were seen just once. The top ten hold just under 6.5% of the sample. Sequenced material: PBMCs or T cells enriched from blood (not recorded which). The receptors shown here come from a woman aged 25 to 39 with acute COVID-19.

This clone was seen once. This chain connects TRBV19 to TRBJ2-1; the match to TRBD1 covers 8 bases. Trimming cost V 4 bases and J 8 bases; bases outside gene matches: 7. The CDR3 is 14 residues long. Germline CDR1 reads LNHDA; CDR2 reads SQIVND (reference sequence). CDR3 sequence: CASSTRTGRDEQFF. CDR3 nucleotide sequence: TGTGCCAGTAGTACTCGGACAGGGAGAGATGAGCAGTTCTTC.

This clone was observed once. The chain links TRBV6-5 to TRBJ1-5; tentative D call: TRBD1 (5 bases). V lost 5 bases to trimming and J lost 3 bases, with 11 bases between them. Germline values: CDR1 MNHEY, CDR2 SVGAGI. This CDR3 comprises 14 residues. This CDR3 is CASSTGTNNQPQHF. Here the CDR3 DNA reads TGTGCCAGCAGTACAGGAACCAACAATCAGCCCCAGCATTTT.

The chain employs TRBV28 and TRBJ2-1; D perhaps matches TRBD2 (5 bases). The CDR3 runs to 14 residues. Germline V CDR1 and CDR2: MDHEN, SYDVKM. V lost 7 bases and J 7 bases, leaving 17 bases between the germline ends. The CDR3 DNA reads as TGTGCCAGCAAGCTAGCTTCACCCGTGAATGAGCAGTTCTTC. It translates to CASKLASPVNEQFF.

V and J are TRBV5-1 and TRBJ2-2; TRBD1 agrees at 7 bases. The CDR3 extends over 15 amino acids. V shed 5 bases and J 4 bases; nucleotides not matched to a gene: 8. Germline V lookup: CDR1 SGHRS, CDR2 YFSETQ. CDR3 in DNA: TGCGCCAGCAGAAAGACAGGGATGGGCACCGGGGAGCTGTTTTTT. Translating gives CASRKTGMGTGELFF.

The chain recombines TRBV12-3 or TRBV12-4 with TRBJ2-7, with a tentative D call TRBD2 (6 bases). Trimming took 3 bases from V and 5 from J, leaving 11 bases between them. This CDR3 spans 13 amino acids. The chain's CDR3 is CASSFGGIDEQYF. The CDR3 DNA sequence: TGTGCCAGCAGTTTCGGCGGGATCGACGAGCAGTACTTC.

The CDR3 coding sequence is TGTGCCAGCAGCCCGTATGACGTGTCGGGAGACACGCAGTATTTT. It encodes CASSPYDVSGDTQYF. The chain links TRBV7-2 to TRBJ2-3, with D perhaps TRBD2 (6 bases). Germline CDR1 reads SGHTA; CDR2 reads FQGNSA. V lost 5 bases and J 9 bases, leaving 21 bases between the germline ends. There are 15 residues in the CDR3.

This chain links TRBV20-1 with TRBJ2-1; TRBD1 matches at 7 bases. The CDR3 consists of 13 residues. With V trimmed by 3 bases and J by 10 bases, 9 bases remained unmatched. Germline V gene lookup returns CDR1 DFQATT and CDR2 SNEGSKA (reference sequence). CDR3: CSASRQGRREQFF. The CDR3 DNA reads as TGCAGTGCTAGTCGACAGGGCCGAAGGGAGCAGTTCTTC.

The chain employs TRBV11-2 and TRBJ1-4, with 11 bases that match TRBD1. The CDR3 length is 15 residues. Looked up from germline, CDR1 is SGHAT and CDR2 is FQNNGV. Germline trimming cut 0 bases from V and 8 bases from J; bases unmatched to any gene: 2. CDR3 protein: CASSLDGTGGEKLFF. CDR3 nucleotide sequence: TGTGCCAGCAGCTTAGATGGGACAGGGGGGGAAAAACTGTTTTTT. Full variable domain (missing parts from reference TRBV11-2 and TRBJ1-4): EAGVAQSPRYKIIEKRQSVAFWCNPISGHATLYWYQQILGQGPKLLIQFQNNGVVDDSQLPKDRFSAERLKGVDSTLKIQPAKLEDSAVYLCASSLDGTGGEKLFFGSGTQLSVL.

This sequence joins TRBV4-3 and TRBJ1-5; D unresolved. Looked up from germline, CDR1 is LGHNA and CDR2 is YSLEER. With 1 base removed from V and 4 bases from J, the gap between germline ends came to 8 bases. The CDR3 runs 14 residues. The CDR3 sequence is CASSQGALNQPQHF. DNA of the CDR3: TGCGCCAGCAGCCAAGGCGCCCTGAATCAGCCCCAGCATTTT.

V is TRBV2 and J is TRBJ1-1; TRBD1 might be the D (5 bases). The CDR3 totals 14 residues. Between the trimmed V and J ends, which lost 8 bases and 3 bases, there was a span of 16 bases. The germline gives CDR1 SNHLY, CDR2 FYNNEI. This CDR3 reads CASPRDYSYTEAFF. The CDR3 DNA sequence: TGTGCCAGCCCCAGGGACTACTCTTACACTGAAGCTTTCTTT.

J is TRBJ1-5 and V is TRBV27, with no clear D. Trimming took off 6 bases at V and 5 bases at J, with 14 bases between the two ends. Germline CDR1 MNHEY, CDR2 SMNVEV (reference sequence). There are 14 residues in the CDR3. The CDR3 coding sequence is TGTGCCAGCAGCCCACACCAAACAGATCAGCCCCAGCATTTT. Encoded protein: CASSPHQTDQPQHF.

The rearrangement links TRBV7-2 to TRBJ2-3; 9 bases match TRBD1. V lost 6 bases, J lost 4 bases, and 8 bases stayed unmatched. The CDR3 runs 15 residues. The germline gives CDR1 SGHTA, CDR2 FQGNSA. In nucleotides, the CDR3 is TGTGCCAGCAGTCCGGACAGGGGAAGGTCAGATACGCAGTATTTT. Amino acid sequence: CASSPDRGRSDTQYF.

The V call is TRBV27, the J call TRBJ1-5; 7 bases agree with TRBD1. The CDR3 is 14 amino acids. Germline CDR1 and CDR2: MNHEY and SMNVEV (reference sequence). Losses at the gene ends were 2 bases for V and 9 bases for J; bases not matched to a gene: 7. The CDR3 region is CASSLDRVKGPQHF. CDR3 DNA: TGTGCCAGCAGTTTAGACAGGGTTAAAGGGCCCCAGCATTTT.

This chain uses TRBV18 with TRBJ2-5; D is uncertain. CDR3 length equals 14 residues. Germline lookup yields CDR1 KGHSH and CDR2 LQKENI. V was clipped by 3 bases and J by 5 bases, with 13 bases between them. In nucleotides, the CDR3 is TGTGCCAGCTCACCGTCACGAGAACTGGAGACCCAGTACTTC. As protein: CASSPSRELETQYF.

The sample holds one count of this clone. V usage is TRBV19 and J usage is TRBJ1-2; 7 bases fit TRBD1. The CDR3 has 15 residues. The germline V gene has CDR1 LNHDA and CDR2 SQIVND (reference sequence). V was clipped by 4 bases and J by 0 bases; unmatched bases: 5. This CDR3 is CASSSGTVSNYGYTF. CDR3 sequence (DNA): TGTGCCAGTAGTAGCGGGACAGTATCTAACTATGGCTACACCTTC.

The J gene is TRBJ1-1, the V gene TRBV7-6, with 7 positions matching TRBD1. The CDR3 has 14 residues. J was trimmed by 1 base and V by 5 bases; bases with no gene match: 4. Germline values: CDR1 SGHVS, CDR2 FNYEAQ. The chain's CDR3 is CASSTGQWNTEAFF. DNA of the CDR3: TGTGCCAGCAGCACGGGACAGTGGAACACTGAAGCTTTCTTT.

The rearrangement joins TRBV2 to TRBJ1-4, with 9 bases matching TRBD1. J lost 8 bases, V lost 1 base, and 5 bases had no gene match. The CDR3 has 15 amino acids. Germline V gene data show CDR1 as SNHLY and CDR2 as FYNNEI. This CDR3 is CASSEVGDRGEKLFF. DNA for the CDR3: TGTGCCAGCAGTGAAGTGGGTGACAGGGGGGAAAAACTGTTTTTT. The variable domain in full, completed from reference TRBV2 and TRBJ1-4, reads EPEVTQTPSHQVTQMGQEVILRCVPISNHLYFYWYRQILGQKVEFLVSFYNNEISEKSEIFDDQFSVERPDGSNFTLKIRSTKLEDSAMYFCASSEVGDRGEKLFFGSGTQLSVL.

Turning to this clone: Other DNA sequences in the same sample also yield this CDR3. The rearrangement joins TRBV12-3 or TRBV12-4 to TRBJ2-3; D gene uncertain. Trimming cost V 3 bases and J 1 base, with 5 bases left between them. CDR3 size: 13 residues. The CDR3 DNA reads TGTGCCAGCAGTTTCCGGGGCACAGATACGCAGTATTTT. Translated: CASSFRGTDTQYF.

The CDR3 region is CASSQDSPWESGSPLHF. For the CDR3, the DNA is TGCGCCAGCAGCCAAGATTCCCCCTGGGAGAGCGGTTCACCCCTCCACTTT. The J gene is TRBJ1-6, the V gene TRBV4-1; D not certain. The CDR3 is 17 amino acids. Germline V gene lookup returns CDR1 MGHRA and CDR2 YSYEKL. The V and J ends lost 0 bases and 9 bases respectively, with 18 bases between them.